This TCR beta chain was documented in a study of blood T cell repertoires in COVID-19. Looking at the study overall: Collection of acute and convalescent COVID-19 samples took place in the United States, Italy and Spain. The analysed material was cDNA or gDNA that came from T cells, B-cell-depleted T cells, or PBMCs.

The repertoire was sequenced with immunoSEQ multiplex PCR; TCRdb's copy has only in-frame clones and lacks some. In the table there are roughly 200,000 clones, nearly 90% of which are singletons. Germline CDR1 is MNHEY and CDR2 is SMNVEV (reference sequence). The CDR3 totals 14 residues. V was clipped by 2 bases and J by 0 bases, with 8 bases between them. Enrollees, about 18 to 89 years old, lived in about two dozen US areas. Cohort allocation depended upon clinical history that participants reported. This chain joins TRBV27 and TRBJ2-7, with D possibly matching TRBD2 (6 bases). The clonotype was recovered from a woman between 40 and 50 years old with acute COVID-19. Sequencing was performed on PBMCs or T cells enriched from blood (not recorded which). The CDR3 sequence is CASSLAGSSYEQYF. DNA for the CDR3: TGTGCCAGCAGTTTAGCGGGATCCTCCTACGAGCAGTACTTC.